The rows below give T cell receptor beta chains drawn from one sample of a study of blood T cell repertoires in COVID-19. Clones were sequenced by immunoSEQ multiplex PCR, and TCRdb holds only the in-frame ones, with some missing. The data show some 350,000 clones, about 90% seen once. Sequencing was performed on PBMCs or T cells enriched from blood (not recorded which). These receptor sequences come from a woman under 40 who had recovered from COVID-19. Each CDR3 is given with its conserved first and last residue. The D gene is left open where the match is weak. Clone sizes are given selectively: once, few, many, or a class where the clone is expanded.

J gene | D gene | clone size | V gene | CDR3 protein | CDR3 DNA
TRBJ2-2 | TRBD2 | . | TRBV11-2 | CASSHSLAVTGELFF | TGTGCCAGCAGCCACAGCCTAGCGGTCACCGGGGAGCTGTTTTTT
TRBJ1-1 | TRBD1 | . | TRBV19 | CASSRVRDRGLRTNTEAFF | TGTGCCAGTAGTAGAGTCCGGGACAGGGGGCTCCGAACGAACACTGAAGCTTTCTTT
TRBJ1-1 | . | . | TRBV28 | CASREGRVTEAFF | TGTGCCAGCAGGGAAGGTCGGGTCACTGAAGCTTTCTTT
TRBJ1-5 | . | once | TRBV10-2 | CASSVGGVAQPQHF | TGCGCCAGCAGTGTGGGGGGGGTGGCTCAGCCCCAGCATTTT
TRBJ1-1 | TRBD1 | . | TRBV27 | CASSEWTGGTEAFF | TGTGCCAGCAGTGAGTGGACAGGGGGCACTGAAGCTTTCTTT
TRBJ2-2 | . | . | TRBV7-3 | CASSLNQGGTGELFF | TGTGCCAGCAGCTTAAATCAGGGCGGCACCGGGGAGCTGTTTTTT
TRBJ2-1 | TRBD2 | once | TRBV4-1 | CASSRGLAGGGAYNEQFF | TGCGCCAGCAGCCGGGGACTAGCGGGAGGAGGGGCCTACAATGAGCAGTTCTTC
TRBJ1-2 | . | . | TRBV5-4 | CASSRLGHYTF | TGTGCCAGCAGCCGACTGGGACACTACACCTTC
TRBJ1-4 | . | . | TRBV29-1 | CSVVGGTDSTNEKLFF | TGCAGCGTTGTTGGGGGGACGGATTCAACTAATGAAAAACTGTTTTTT
TRBJ1-5 | TRBD1 | . | TRBV19 | CASKGQGHNQPQHF | TGTGCCAGTAAGGGACAGGGGCACAATCAGCCCCAGCATTTT
TRBJ1-1 | TRBD1 | . | TRBV11-2 | CASSLAGGTVDEAFF | TGTGCCAGCAGCTTAGCAGGGGGGACGGTCGATGAAGCTTTCTTT
TRBJ1-6 | . | . | TRBV2 | CASSEDNFSYNSPLHF | TGTGCCAGCAGCGAGGACAACTTTTCCTATAATTCACCCCTCCACTTT
TRBJ2-7 | TRBD2 | . | TRBV3-1/TRBV3-2 | CASSTPRRLAGGPEQYF | TGTGCCAGCAGCACCCCACGAAGACTAGCGGGAGGTCCTGAGCAGTACTTC
TRBJ1-5 | TRBD1 | . | TRBV19 | CASSLNPGGGQPQHF | TGTGCCAGTAGTTTAAATCCAGGGGGCGGTCAGCCCCAGCATTTT
TRBJ2-1 | TRBD2 | . | TRBV14 | CASSQGPRREGGYNEQFF | TGTGCCAGCAGCCAAGGACCCCGGAGGGAGGGAGGGTACAATGAGCAGTTCTTC
TRBJ2-7 | TRBD2 | . | TRBV10-3 | CAISESSPGGAYEQYF | TGTGCCATCAGTGAGTCGTCCCCCGGGGGGGCCTACGAGCAGTACTTC
TRBJ2-4 | . | . | TRBV28 | CASTQVPAKNIQYF | TGTGCCAGCACCCAGGTACCGGCCAAAAACATTCAGTACTTC
TRBJ2-2 | . | . | TRBV18 | CASYSGAGELFF | TGTGCCAGCTATTCAGGGGCCGGGGAGCTGTTTTTT
TRBJ1-4 | TRBD1 | . | TRBV19 | CASSVEGGLGEKLFF | TGTGCCAGTAGCGTCGAAGGGGGCCTGGGGGAAAAACTGTTTTTT
TRBJ2-7 | TRBD1 | . | TRBV28 | CASSLPSGTGPYEQYF | TGTGCCAGCAGTTTACCTTCCGGGACAGGGCCCTACGAGCAGTACTTC
TRBJ1-2 | . | . | TRBV28 | CASSPGDYGYTF | TGTGCCAGCAGTCCAGGGGACTATGGCTACACCTTC
TRBJ2-1 | TRBD2 | . | TRBV19 | CASSFWLAGTRGGGEQFF | TGTGCCAGTAGTTTTTGGCTAGCGGGCACACGCGGTGGGGGTGAGCAGTTCTTC
TRBJ2-3 | . | . | TRBV19 | CASSIAQRSTDTQYF | TGTGCCAGTAGTATTGCCCAGCGGAGCACAGATACGCAGTATTTT
TRBJ1-5 | . | . | TRBV5-5 | CASSDRQLSNQPQHF | TGTGCCAGCAGCGATAGACAGCTTAGCAATCAGCCCCAGCATTTT
TRBJ1-5 | . | . | TRBV15 | CATSRQGLSNQPQHF | TGTGCCACCAGCAGACAGGGACTAAGCAATCAGCCCCAGCATTTT
TRBJ2-7 | TRBD2 | . | TRBV5-1 | CASSLGEGLAGTYEQYF | TGCGCCAGCAGCTTGGGAGAGGGACTAGCGGGGACCTACGAGCAGTACTTC
TRBJ1-4 | TRBD1 | once | TRBV7-9 | CASSLIGQGAPSEKLFF | TGTGCCAGCAGCTTAATTGGGCAGGGGGCCCCGAGTGAAAAACTGTTTTTT
TRBJ2-1 | TRBD2 | . | TRBV4-2 | CASSQRTSGAYNEQFF | TGTGCCAGCAGCCAACGGACTAGCGGAGCATACAATGAGCAGTTCTTC
TRBJ2-5 | TRBD2 | . | TRBV5-1 | CASSVGLAGGARAQYF | TGCGCCAGCAGCGTGGGGCTAGCGGGAGGGGCCCGGGCCCAGTACTTC
TRBJ1-2 | TRBD1 | few | TRBV7-2 | CASSLGQGVYYGYTF | TGTGCCAGCAGCTTAGGACAGGGGGTGTACTATGGCTACACCTTC
TRBJ2-7 | . | . | TRBV6-1 | CASSPIAYEQYF | TGTGCCAGCAGTCCAATAGCCTACGAGCAGTACTTC
TRBJ1-1 | TRBD1 | . | TRBV2 | CASSETGQPLAGTEAFF | TGTGCCAGCAGTGAGACAGGGCAGCCTTTAGCGGGGACTGAAGCTTTCTTT
TRBJ2-3 | TRBD2 | once | TRBV20-1 | CSASGLAGGTDTQYF | TGCAGTGCTAGTGGTCTAGCGGGAGGGACAGATACGCAGTATTTT
TRBJ2-1 | TRBD1 | . | TRBV10-2 | CASNWDSYNEQFF | TGCGCCAGCAATTGGGACAGTTACAATGAGCAGTTCTTC
TRBJ2-3 | . | . | TRBV10-1 | CASSESQDTQYF | TGCGCCAGCAGTGAGTCACAAGATACGCAGTATTTT
TRBJ1-4 | . | . | TRBV4-1 | CASSQVSGINEKLFF | TGCGCCAGCAGCCAAGTGTCAGGGATTAATGAAAAACTGTTTTTT
TRBJ2-7 | . | . | TRBV28 | CASWGKYEQYF | TGTGCCAGCTGGGGCAAGTACGAGCAGTACTTC
TRBJ2-2 | TRBD2 | . | TRBV19 | CASSMMWTSGVPGELFF | TGTGCCAGTAGTATGATGTGGACTAGCGGGGTCCCCGGGGAGCTGTTTTTT
TRBJ2-3 | . | . | TRBV7-2 | CASSLGTVLSTDTQYF | TGTGCCAGCAGCTTAGGGACAGTGCTTAGCACAGATACGCAGTATTTT
TRBJ1-1 | . | . | TRBV19 | CASSIWEGTEAFF | TGTGCCAGTAGTATATGGGAGGGGACTGAAGCTTTCTTT
TRBJ2-3 | . | . | TRBV19 | CASSIEGRSGTDTQYF | TGTGCCAGTAGTATAGAGGGGCGGTCAGGCACAGATACGCAGTATTTT